This T cell receptor (beta chain) originates from a study of blood T cell repertoires in COVID-19. Study overall: The study drew acute and convalescent COVID-19 samples from the United States, Italy and Spain. Sample material is recorded as cDNA or gDNA derived from T cells, B-cell-depleted T cells, or PBMCs.

The V end was cut by 6 bases, the J end by 10 bases, with 18 bases between. CDR3 length: 12 residues. Germline V gives CDR1 SQVTM, CDR2 ANQGSEA. In its sample, this clone was seen once. Original analysis: Cell counts per sample came from amplifying reference gene primers. Profiled with immunoSEQ multiplex PCR; TCRdb holds only in-frame clones, not every one. For V, J and clone size, that table is used; D and trimming come from the DNA. The sample contains some 75,000 clones, around 89% of which appear only once. This receptor was taken from a man between 60 and 75 years old with acute or convalescent COVID-19. Sequenced material: peripheral blood. J is TRBJ1-1 and V is TRBV29-1, with D maybe TRBD1 (5 bases). This CDR3 reads CSVATQGTVAFF. The CDR3 DNA follows: TGCAGCGTGGCGACCCAGGGTACCGTAGCTTTCTTT. The entire variable domain, with the rest obtained from reference TRBV29-1 and TRBJ1-1, is as follows: SAVISQKPSRDICQRGTSLTIQCQVDSQVTMMFWYRQQPGQSLTLIATANQGSEATYESGFVIDKFPISRPNLTFSTLTVSNMSPEDSSIYLCSVATQGTVAFFGQGTRLTVV.